This is a list of T cell receptor beta chains from one sample in a study of cytomegalovirus exposure and HLA in healthy donors. Assay used: immunoSEQ multiplex PCR; TCRdb lists only in-frame clones, some missing. This table holds about 140,000 clones, 65% to 70% found once. Sequencing was carried out using PBMCs. Receptor source: a man aged 25 to 40 in good health and CMV-seropositive. The conserved cysteine and the conserved F or W are not part of the CDR3 here.

v_gene: TRBV2
j_gene: TRBJ1-5
CDR3aa: ASSEAPGTGINQPQH

v_gene: TRBV9
j_gene: TRBJ2-7
CDR3aa: ASSPGTSGPYEQY

v_gene: TRBV11-2
j_gene: TRBJ1-2
CDR3aa: ASSSGDRPINYGYT

v_gene: TRBV5-1
j_gene: TRBJ2-2
CDR3aa: ASSLQGWANTGELF

v_gene: TRBV15
j_gene: TRBJ1-4
CDR3aa: ATSGPRPGDAGGEKLF

v_gene: TRBV20-1
j_gene: TRBJ1-2
CDR3aa: SASVAYGYT

v_gene: TRBV25-1
j_gene: TRBJ2-1
CDR3aa: ASCTMNEQF

v_gene: TRBV7-9
j_gene: TRBJ2-3
CDR3aa: SSSPNTDTQY

v_gene: TRBV28
j_gene: TRBJ2-7
CDR3aa: ASSLGEPYEQY

v_gene: TRBV9
j_gene: TRBJ2-2
CDR3aa: ASSALNTGELF

v_gene: TRBV6-6
j_gene: TRBJ2-7
CDR3aa: ASSKGEAYEQY

v_gene: TRBV6-6
j_gene: TRBJ2-3
CDR3aa: ASSYELNTDTQY

v_gene: TRBV18
j_gene: TRBJ2-1
CDR3aa: ASSPRTDNNEQF

v_gene: TRBV7-8
j_gene: TRBJ2-7
CDR3aa: ASSSSGTDEQY

v_gene: TRBV4-1
j_gene: TRBJ1-1
CDR3aa: ASSQGYTGVLNTEAF

v_gene: TRBV19
j_gene: TRBJ2-4
CDR3aa: ASSIDQGSVKNIQY

v_gene: TRBV6-5
j_gene: TRBJ2-7
CDR3aa: ASRLLGGREQY

v_gene: TRBV28
j_gene: TRBJ2-1
CDR3aa: ASSADFRDRGKDEQF

v_gene: TRBV7-9
j_gene: TRBJ2-3
CDR3aa: SSSHGTGTDTQY

v_gene: TRBV7-9
j_gene: TRBJ2-3
CDR3aa: ASSSWTRSTDTQY

v_gene: TRBV10-3
j_gene: TRBJ1-5
CDR3aa: AIRDGQSDNQPQH

v_gene: TRBV30
j_gene: TRBJ2-3
CDR3aa: AWSVGLTDTQY

v_gene: TRBV5-4
j_gene: TRBJ1-3
CDR3aa: ASSLGTGGYGNTIY

v_gene: TRBV6-1
j_gene: TRBJ2-5
CDR3aa: ASSEEGGQGASEQY

v_gene: TRBV7-9
j_gene: TRBJ2-1
CDR3aa: ASSSRDSGNEQF

v_gene: TRBV15
j_gene: TRBJ2-3
CDR3aa: ATSSGTGGADTQY

v_gene: TRBV5-1
j_gene: TRBJ2-1
CDR3aa: ASSTDNEQF

v_gene: TRBV7-3
j_gene: TRBJ2-5
CDR3aa: ASSLTSDQETQY

v_gene: TRBV5-1
j_gene: TRBJ1-1
CDR3aa: ASSMTGNTEAF

v_gene: TRBV7-6
j_gene: TRBJ2-3
CDR3aa: ASSLGQGVDTQY

v_gene: TRBV25-1
j_gene: TRBJ2-3
CDR3aa: ASSFTGADTQY

v_gene: TRBV5-1
j_gene: TRBJ2-2
CDR3aa: ASSFTGDTGELF

v_gene: TRBV11-2
j_gene: TRBJ1-2
CDR3aa: ASSQLPFTEANYGYT

v_gene: TRBV6-5
j_gene: TRBJ2-7
CDR3aa: ASSLTTGSSSYEQY

v_gene: TRBV7-3
j_gene: TRBJ2-2
CDR3aa: ASSLTWLAANTGELF

v_gene: TRBV5-1
j_gene: TRBJ2-7
CDR3aa: ASSLAGSTNEQY

v_gene: TRBV10-2
j_gene: TRBJ1-4
CDR3aa: ASSRGPNEKLF

v_gene: TRBV19
j_gene: TRBJ2-5
CDR3aa: ASSRSFQETQY

v_gene: TRBV18
j_gene: TRBJ2-2
CDR3aa: ASSPFGELF

v_gene: TRBV11-1
j_gene: TRBJ1-1
CDR3aa: ASSSQNKNTEAF

v_gene: TRBV5-4
j_gene: TRBJ2-7
CDR3aa: ASSLAPGQGTYEQY

v_gene: TRBV5-5
j_gene: TRBJ2-7
CDR3aa: ASSLGPLLTSGKESYEQY

v_gene: TRBV27
j_gene: TRBJ2-7
CDR3aa: ASTETPPGQGFYEQY

v_gene: TRBV11-2
j_gene: TRBJ2-2
CDR3aa: ASVQLFRLSTGELF

v_gene: TRBV7-9
j_gene: TRBJ2-7
CDR3aa: ASSLAGLPYEQY

v_gene: TRBV5-1
j_gene: TRBJ1-2
CDR3aa: ASSLASGRGDT

v_gene: TRBV5-4
j_gene: TRBJ1-2
CDR3aa: ASSFGGSGYYGYT

v_gene: TRBV9
j_gene: TRBJ1-1
CDR3aa: ASSEGYGTEAF

v_gene: TRBV28
j_gene: TRBJ2-1
CDR3aa: ASSPLTSRSYNEQF

v_gene: TRBV10-3
j_gene: TRBJ1-4
CDR3aa: ATGQGYDYYANEKLF

v_gene: TRBV28
j_gene: TRBJ2-5
CDR3aa: ASGLYHRETQY

v_gene: TRBV10-2
j_gene: TRBJ2-7
CDR3aa: ASSEPSGSYEQY

v_gene: TRBV6-5
j_gene: TRBJ1-5
CDR3aa: ASSVDTLNQPQH

v_gene: TRBV27
j_gene: TRBJ2-2
CDR3aa: ASSFHTHPRSGELF

v_gene: TRBV28
j_gene: TRBJ2-7
CDR3aa: ASSSPGLAGDEQY